The following is a TCR beta chain sequence with its context. Its antigen is unknown. With CCR7-negative CD45RA+ TemRA cells, CD45RO+ cells were combined in CD8 memory. This sample was included in a study of shared clonotypes between healthy human individuals. Study-level findings and limits: When naive CD4 clonotypes were compared across several donors, around 5% were shared. The study found lower generation probabilities in non-shared clonotypes than in those shared by all four donors.

Method: immunoSEQ multiplex PCR; TCRdb's copy keeps in-frame clones and lacks some. The data show 650,000 to 700,000 clones, about nine tenths seen once. V was trimmed by 8 bases and J by 11 bases, leaving 9 bases between them. The CDR3 length is 9 residues. Germline V gene lookup returns CDR1 SNHLY and CDR2 FYNNEI. The chain employs TRBV2 and TRBJ1-1; maybe TRBD1 (5 bases). The material sequenced was memory CD8+ T cells from PBMCs. Subset given: CD45RO+ cells pooled with CCR7-negative TemRA cells. This TCR was sampled from a man aged 18 to 35 in good health. Some clones in this sample may be carry-over from other donors' samples. The CDR3, as DNA: TGTGCCAGCCCCCGGGGGGCTTTCTTT. Translating gives CASPRGAFF.